This T cell receptor beta chain was sequenced during a study of identical twins. Regarding the study as a whole: Clonotypes of the beta chain that were abundant in cord blood carried fewer insertions (memory repertoires showed none).

Germline loops: CDR1 LGHDT, CDR2 YNNKEL (reference sequence). The CDR3 length is 13 residues. About this clonotype itself: Its specificity is not known. With a much larger clone just one base away, this may be a read error.

TCRdb re-analysed the 5' RACE reads in MiXCR, keeping a single row per CDR3 protein. The sample includes around 680,000 distinct CDR3 sequences, 8.6% seen only once; the top ten take 0.75% to 1%. Separately, the same data were catalogued under a study of yellow fever vaccine responses in identical twins. From that report: Twins reportedly showed a vaccine T cell response that seemed partly convergent and partly personalized.

The sequence derives from a woman younger than 30 in good health. V gene TRBV3-1 combines with J gene TRBJ2-7; D is undetermined. The sample consisted of PBMCs. The DNA for the CDR3 is TGTGCCAGCAGCCAAGGAGCTCCCTACGAGCCGTACTTC. As protein: CASSQGAPYEPYF.